This T cell receptor beta chain was captured in a study of blood T cell repertoires in COVID-19. About the research overall: Acute and convalescent COVID-19 specimens originated in the United States, Italy and Spain. PBMCs, B-cell-depleted T cells, or T cells were the source of the cDNA or gDNA that made up the material.

This clone was counted a single time. Germline loops: CDR1 MDHEN, CDR2 SYDVKM. The CDR3 has 15 residues. V dropped 4 bases and J dropped 3 bases, with 12 bases sitting between them. In the authors' methods: Cell counts per sample came from amplifying reference gene primers. Some clones are missing from TCRdb's copy, which holds only in-frame ones; the method was immunoSEQ multiplex PCR. V and J calls and clone size are those listed in that table; D and trimming were worked out from the DNA. The sample lists 250,000 or so clones; roughly 84% were seen once. The chain links TRBV28 to TRBJ1-4; D not resolved. This clonotype was sampled from a woman between 35 and 50 years old who had recovered from COVID-19. Sequencing was done on a sample of peripheral blood. The CDR3 here is CASSSPGWANEKLFF. The DNA for the CDR3 is TGTGCCAGCAGTTCCCCGGGTTGGGCTAATGAAAAACTGTTTTTT.